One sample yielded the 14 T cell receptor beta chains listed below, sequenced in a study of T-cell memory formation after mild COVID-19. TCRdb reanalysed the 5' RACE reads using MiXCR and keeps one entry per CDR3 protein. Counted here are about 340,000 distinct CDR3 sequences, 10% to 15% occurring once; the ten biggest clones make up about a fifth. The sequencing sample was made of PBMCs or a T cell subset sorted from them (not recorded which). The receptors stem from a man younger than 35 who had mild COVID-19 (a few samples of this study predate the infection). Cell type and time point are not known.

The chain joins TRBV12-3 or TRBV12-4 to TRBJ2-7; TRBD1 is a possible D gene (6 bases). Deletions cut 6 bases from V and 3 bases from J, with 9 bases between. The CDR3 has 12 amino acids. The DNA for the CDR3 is TGTGCCAGCAGCCCAGGGGTCTACGAGCAGTACTTC. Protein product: CASSPGVYEQYF.

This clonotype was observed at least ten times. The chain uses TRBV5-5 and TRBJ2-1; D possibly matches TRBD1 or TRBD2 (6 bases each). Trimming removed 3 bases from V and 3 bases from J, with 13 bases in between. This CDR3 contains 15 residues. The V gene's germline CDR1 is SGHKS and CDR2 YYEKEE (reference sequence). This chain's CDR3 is CASSYSRGDYNEQFF. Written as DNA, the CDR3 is TGTGCCAGCAGCTACTCGAGGGGGGACTACAATGAGCAGTTCTTC. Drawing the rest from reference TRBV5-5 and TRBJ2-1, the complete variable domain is DAGVTQSPTHLIKTRGQQVTLRCSPISGHKSVSWYQQVLGQGPQFIFQYYEKEERGRGNFPDRFSARQFPNYSSELNVNALLLGDSALYLCASSYSRGDYNEQFFGPGTRLTVL.

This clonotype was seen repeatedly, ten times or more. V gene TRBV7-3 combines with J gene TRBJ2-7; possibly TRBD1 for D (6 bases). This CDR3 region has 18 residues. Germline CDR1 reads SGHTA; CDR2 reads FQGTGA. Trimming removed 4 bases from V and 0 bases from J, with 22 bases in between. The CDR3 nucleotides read TGTGCCAGCAGCTATACAAAGGACCTAAGGGGGAGCTCCTACGAGCAGTACTTC. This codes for CASSYTKDLRGSSYEQYF.

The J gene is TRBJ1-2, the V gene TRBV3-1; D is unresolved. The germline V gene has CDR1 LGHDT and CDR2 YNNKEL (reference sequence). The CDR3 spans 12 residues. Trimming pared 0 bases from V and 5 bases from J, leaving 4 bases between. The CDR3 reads CASSQERYGYTF. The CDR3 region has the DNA TGTGCCAGCAGCCAAGAGCGGTATGGCTACACCTTC.

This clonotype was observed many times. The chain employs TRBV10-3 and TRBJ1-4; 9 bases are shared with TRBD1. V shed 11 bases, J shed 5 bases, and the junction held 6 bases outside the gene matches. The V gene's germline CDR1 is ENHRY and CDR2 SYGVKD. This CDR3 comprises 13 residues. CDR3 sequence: CAARTGENEKLFF. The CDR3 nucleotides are TGTGCCGCCCGGACAGGGGAAAATGAAAAACTGTTTTTT.

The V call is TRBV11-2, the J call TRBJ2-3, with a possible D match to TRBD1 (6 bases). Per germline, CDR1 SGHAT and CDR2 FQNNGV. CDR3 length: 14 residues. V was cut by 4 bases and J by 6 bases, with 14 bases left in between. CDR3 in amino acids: CASSSDSASDTQYF. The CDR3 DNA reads TGTGCCAGCAGCTCGGACAGCGCGTCCGATACGCAGTATTTT.

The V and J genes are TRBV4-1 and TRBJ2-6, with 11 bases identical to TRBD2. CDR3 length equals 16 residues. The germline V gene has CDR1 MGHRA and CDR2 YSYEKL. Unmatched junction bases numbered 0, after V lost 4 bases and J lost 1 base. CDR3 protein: CASSRLAGSGANVLTF. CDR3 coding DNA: TGCGCCAGCAGCCGACTAGCGGGGTCTGGGGCCAACGTCCTGACTTTC.

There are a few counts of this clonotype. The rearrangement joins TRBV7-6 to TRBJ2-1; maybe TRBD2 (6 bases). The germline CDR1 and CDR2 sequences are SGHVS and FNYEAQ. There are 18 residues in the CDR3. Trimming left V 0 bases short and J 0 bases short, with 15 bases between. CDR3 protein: CASSLASGLLSSYNEQFF. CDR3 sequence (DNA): TGTGCCAGCAGCTTAGCATCAGGACTACTTAGCTCCTACAATGAGCAGTTCTTC.

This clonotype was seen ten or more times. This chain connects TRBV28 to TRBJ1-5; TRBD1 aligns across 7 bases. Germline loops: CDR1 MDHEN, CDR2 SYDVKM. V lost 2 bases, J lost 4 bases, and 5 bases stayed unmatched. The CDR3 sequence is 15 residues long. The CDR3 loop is CASSLRQGVNQPQHF. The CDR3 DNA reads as TGTGCCAGCAGTTTACGGCAGGGGGTGAATCAGCCCCAGCATTTT. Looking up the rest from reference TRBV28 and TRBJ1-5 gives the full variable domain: DVKVTQSSRYLVKRTGEKVFLECVQDMDHENMFWYRQDPGLGLRLIYFSYDVKMKEKGDIPEGYSVSREKKERFSLILESASTNQTSMYLCASSLRQGVNQPQHFGDGTRLSIL.

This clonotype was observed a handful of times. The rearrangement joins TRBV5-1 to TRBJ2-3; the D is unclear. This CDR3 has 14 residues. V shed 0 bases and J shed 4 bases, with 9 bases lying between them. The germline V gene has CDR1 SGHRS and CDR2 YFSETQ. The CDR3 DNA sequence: TGCGCCAGCAGCTTGGGCCAGGTCTCAGATACGCAGTATTTT. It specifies CASSLGQVSDTQYF.

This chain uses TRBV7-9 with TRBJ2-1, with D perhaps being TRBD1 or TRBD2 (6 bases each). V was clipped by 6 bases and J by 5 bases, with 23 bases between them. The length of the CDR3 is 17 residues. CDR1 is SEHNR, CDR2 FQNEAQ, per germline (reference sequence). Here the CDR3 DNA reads TGTGCCAGCAGGGTCCCCTATGGAGGGGGGCCCCACAATGAGCAGTTCTTC. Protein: CASRVPYGGGPHNEQFF.

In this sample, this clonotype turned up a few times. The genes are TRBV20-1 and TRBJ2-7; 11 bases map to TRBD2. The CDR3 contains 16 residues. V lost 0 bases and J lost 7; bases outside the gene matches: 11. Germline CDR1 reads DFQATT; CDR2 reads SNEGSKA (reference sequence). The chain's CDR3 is CSARDRSSGGIGEQYF. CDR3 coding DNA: TGCAGTGCTAGAGACAGGTCTAGCGGGGGGATAGGGGAGCAGTACTTC.

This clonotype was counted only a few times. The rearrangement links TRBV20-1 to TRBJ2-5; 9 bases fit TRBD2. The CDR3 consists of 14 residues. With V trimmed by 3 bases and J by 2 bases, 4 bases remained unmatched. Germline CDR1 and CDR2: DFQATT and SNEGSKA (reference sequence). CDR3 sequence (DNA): TGCAGTGCTAGCCGACTAGCGGAACAAGAGACCCAGTACTTC. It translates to CSASRLAEQETQYF.

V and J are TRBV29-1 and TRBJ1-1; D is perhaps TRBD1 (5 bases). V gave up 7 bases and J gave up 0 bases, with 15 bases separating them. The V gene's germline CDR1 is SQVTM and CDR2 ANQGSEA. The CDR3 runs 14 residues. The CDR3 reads CSGARQTLNTEAFF. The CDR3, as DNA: TGCAGCGGTGCCCGACAGACCCTGAACACTGAAGCTTTCTTT.